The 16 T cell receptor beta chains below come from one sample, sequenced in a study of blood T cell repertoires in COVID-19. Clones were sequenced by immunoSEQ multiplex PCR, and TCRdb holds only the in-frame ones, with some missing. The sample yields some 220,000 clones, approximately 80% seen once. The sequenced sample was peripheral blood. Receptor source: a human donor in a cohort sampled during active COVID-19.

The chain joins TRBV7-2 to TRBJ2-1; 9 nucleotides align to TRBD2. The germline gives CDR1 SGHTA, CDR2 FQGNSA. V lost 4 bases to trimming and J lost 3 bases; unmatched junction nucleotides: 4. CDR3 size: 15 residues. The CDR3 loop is CASSYGTSIYNEQFF. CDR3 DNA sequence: TGTGCCAGCAGCTACGGGACTAGCATCTACAATGAGCAGTTCTTC.

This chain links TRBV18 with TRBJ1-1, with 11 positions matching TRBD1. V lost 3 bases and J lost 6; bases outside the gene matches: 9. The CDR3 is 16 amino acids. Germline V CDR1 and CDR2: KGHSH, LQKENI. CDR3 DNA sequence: TGTGCCAGCTCACCTTCTGGACAGGGGGCTCTCTCTGAAGCTTTCTTT. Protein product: CASSPSGQGALSEAFF.

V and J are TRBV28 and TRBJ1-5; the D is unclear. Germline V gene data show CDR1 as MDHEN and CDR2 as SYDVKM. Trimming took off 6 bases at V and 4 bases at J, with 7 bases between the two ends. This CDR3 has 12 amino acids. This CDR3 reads CASSPPNQPQHF. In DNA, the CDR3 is TGTGCCAGCAGCCCCCCAAATCAGCCCCAGCATTTT.

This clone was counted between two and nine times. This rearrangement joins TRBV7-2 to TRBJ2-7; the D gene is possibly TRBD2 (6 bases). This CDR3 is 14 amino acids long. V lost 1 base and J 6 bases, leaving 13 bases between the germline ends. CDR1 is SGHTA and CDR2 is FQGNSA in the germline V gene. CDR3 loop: CASSLGGTLIEQYF. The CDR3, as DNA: TGTGCCAGCAGCTTAGGTGGGACTCTTATCGAGCAGTACTTC.

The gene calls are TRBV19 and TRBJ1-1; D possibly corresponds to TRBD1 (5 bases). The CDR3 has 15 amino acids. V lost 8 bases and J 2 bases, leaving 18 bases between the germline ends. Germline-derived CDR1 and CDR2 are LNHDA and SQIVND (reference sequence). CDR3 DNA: TGTGCCAGTGGGCAAGGGGCGCGGGGAAACACTGAAGCTTTCTTT. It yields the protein CASGQGARGNTEAFF.

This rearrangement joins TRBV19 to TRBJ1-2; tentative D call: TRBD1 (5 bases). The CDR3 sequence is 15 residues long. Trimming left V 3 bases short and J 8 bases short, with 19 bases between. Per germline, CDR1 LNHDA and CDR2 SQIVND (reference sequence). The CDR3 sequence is CASSIRDSSLRGYTF. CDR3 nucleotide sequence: TGTGCCAGTAGTATCAGAGACAGCTCGCTGAGGGGCTACACCTTC.

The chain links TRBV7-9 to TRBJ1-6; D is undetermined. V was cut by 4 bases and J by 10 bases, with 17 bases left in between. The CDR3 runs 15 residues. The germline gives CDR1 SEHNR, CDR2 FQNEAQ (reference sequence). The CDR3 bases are TGTGCCAGCAGCTACGAAGCGGGCCAAAAGTCACCCCTCCACTTT. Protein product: CASSYEAGQKSPLHF.

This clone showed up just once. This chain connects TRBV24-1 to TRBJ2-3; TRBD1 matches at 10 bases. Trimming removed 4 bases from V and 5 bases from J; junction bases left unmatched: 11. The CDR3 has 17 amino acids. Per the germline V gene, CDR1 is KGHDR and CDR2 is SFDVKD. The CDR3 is CATSDKRGTGDKDTQYF. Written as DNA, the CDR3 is TGTGCCACCAGTGACAAGCGAGGGACAGGGGATAAAGATACGCAGTATTTT.

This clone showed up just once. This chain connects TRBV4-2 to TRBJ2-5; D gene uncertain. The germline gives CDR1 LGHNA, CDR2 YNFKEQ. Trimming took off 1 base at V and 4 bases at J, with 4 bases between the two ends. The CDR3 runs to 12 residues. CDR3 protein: CASSQGPETQYF. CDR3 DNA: TGTGCCAGCAGCCAAGGGCCAGAGACCCAGTACTTC.

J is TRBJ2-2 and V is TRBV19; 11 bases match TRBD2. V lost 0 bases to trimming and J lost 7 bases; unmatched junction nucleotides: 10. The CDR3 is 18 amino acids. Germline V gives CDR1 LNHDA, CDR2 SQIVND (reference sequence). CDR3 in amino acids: CASSIEGLAGGGSGELFF. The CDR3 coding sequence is TGTGCCAGTAGTATAGAAGGGCTAGCGGGAGGAGGAAGCGGGGAGCTGTTTTTT.

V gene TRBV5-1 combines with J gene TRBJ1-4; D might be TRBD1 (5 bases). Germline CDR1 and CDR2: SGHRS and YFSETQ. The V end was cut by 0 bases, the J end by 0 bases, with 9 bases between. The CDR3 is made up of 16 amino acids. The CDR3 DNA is TGCGCCAGCAGCTTGGCAGGGAGGGCAACTAATGAAAAACTGTTTTTT. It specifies CASSLAGRATNEKLFF.

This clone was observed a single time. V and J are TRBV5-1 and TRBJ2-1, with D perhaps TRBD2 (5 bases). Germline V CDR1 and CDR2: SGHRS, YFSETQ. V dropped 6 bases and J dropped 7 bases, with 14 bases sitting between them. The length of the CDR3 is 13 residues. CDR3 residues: CASKRELGNEQFF. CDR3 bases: TGCGCCAGCAAGAGGGAATTGGGAAATGAGCAGTTCTTC.

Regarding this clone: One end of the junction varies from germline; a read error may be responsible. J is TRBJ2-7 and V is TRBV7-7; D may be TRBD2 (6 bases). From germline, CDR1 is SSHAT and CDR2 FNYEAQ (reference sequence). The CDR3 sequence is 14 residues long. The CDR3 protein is CASSLSASAHEQYF. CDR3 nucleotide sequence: TGTGCTAGCAGCTTAAGTGCTAGCGCCCACGAGCAGTACTTC.

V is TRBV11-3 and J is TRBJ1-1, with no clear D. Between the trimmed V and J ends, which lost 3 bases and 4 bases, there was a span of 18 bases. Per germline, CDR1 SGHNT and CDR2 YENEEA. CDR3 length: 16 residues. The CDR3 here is CASSFEGVASGTEAFF. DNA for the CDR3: TGTGCCAGCAGCTTTGAAGGCGTCGCATCGGGCACTGAAGCTTTCTTT. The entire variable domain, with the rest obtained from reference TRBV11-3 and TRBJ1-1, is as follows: EAGVVQSPRYKIIEKKQPVAFWCNPISGHNTLYWYLQNLGQGPELLIRYENEEAVDDSQLPKDRFSAERLKGVDSTLKIQPAELGDSAVYLCASSFEGVASGTEAFFGQGTRLTVV.

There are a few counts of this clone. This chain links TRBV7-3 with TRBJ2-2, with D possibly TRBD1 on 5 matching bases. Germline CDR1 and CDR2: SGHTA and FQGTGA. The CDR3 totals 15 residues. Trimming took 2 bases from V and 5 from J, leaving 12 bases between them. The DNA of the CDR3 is TGTGCCAGCAGCTTATCAGGGTTTGGAACCGGGGAGCTGTTTTTT. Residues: CASSLSGFGTGELFF.

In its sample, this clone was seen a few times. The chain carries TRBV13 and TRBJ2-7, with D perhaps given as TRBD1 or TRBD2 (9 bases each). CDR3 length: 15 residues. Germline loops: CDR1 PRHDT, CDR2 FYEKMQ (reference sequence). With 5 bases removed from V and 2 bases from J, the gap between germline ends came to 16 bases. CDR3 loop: CASSLAGQGTYEQYF. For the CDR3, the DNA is TGTGCCAGCAGCCTAGCGGGACAGGGTACCTACGAGCAGTACTTC.